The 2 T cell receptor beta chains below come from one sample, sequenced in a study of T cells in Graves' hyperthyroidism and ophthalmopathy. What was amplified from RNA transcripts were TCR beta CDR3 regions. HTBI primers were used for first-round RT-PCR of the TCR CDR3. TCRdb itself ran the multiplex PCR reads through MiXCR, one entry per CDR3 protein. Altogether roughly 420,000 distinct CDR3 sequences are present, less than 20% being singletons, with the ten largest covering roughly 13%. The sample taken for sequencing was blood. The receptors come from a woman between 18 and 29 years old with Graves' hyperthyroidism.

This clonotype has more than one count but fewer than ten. Written as DNA, the CDR3 is TGCGCCAGCAGCCGAGCGCTGAGCTCCTACAATGAGCAGTTCTTC. The encoded protein is CASSRALSSYNEQFF. This chain joins TRBV5-1 and TRBJ2-1; D ambiguous. The CDR3 loop spans 15 amino acids. V lost 4 bases and J lost 0, with 11 bases in between. Germline V gene sequence: CDR1 SGHRS, CDR2 YFSETQ.

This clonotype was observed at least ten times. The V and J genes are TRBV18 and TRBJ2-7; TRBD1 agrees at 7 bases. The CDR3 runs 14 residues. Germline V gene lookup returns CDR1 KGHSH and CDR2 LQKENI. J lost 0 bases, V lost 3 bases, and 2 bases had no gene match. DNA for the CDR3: TGTGCCAGCTCACCGGGACAGAGCTCCTACGAGCAGTACTTC. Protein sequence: CASSPGQSSYEQYF.